This TCR beta chain came from a study of T cells in Graves' hyperthyroidism and ophthalmopathy. Template material for amplifying TCR beta CDR3 regions consisted of RNA transcripts. A set of HTBI primers served as the primers for a first-round RT-PCR of the TCR CDR3. TCRdb redid the calling of the multiplex PCR reads with MiXCR, one entry per CDR3 protein. Of fewer than 800,000 distinct CDR3 sequences listed, roughly 15% are singletons. Per germline, CDR1 SGHNT and CDR2 YYREEE (reference sequence). This CDR3 is built from 15 residues. V was clipped by 5 bases and J by 2 bases, with 17 bases between them.

The V and J genes are TRBV5-4 and TRBJ2-7, with D perhaps being TRBD1 or TRBD2 (5 bases each). The source material was blood. The source of this sequence is a man aged 18 to 30 with Graves' hyperthyroidism. CDR3 amino acids: CASSWGRTRAYEQYF. Written as DNA, the CDR3 is TGTGCCAGCAGTTGGGGACGAACCCGAGCCTACGAGCAGTACTTC.